The next 8 T cell receptor beta chains were all read from a single sample in a study of T cells in Graves' hyperthyroidism and ophthalmopathy. Amplification targeted TCR beta CDR3 regions from RNA transcripts. The HTBI set primed first-round TCR CDR3 RT-PCR. From the multiplex PCR reads, TCRdb called clonotypes with MiXCR, one entry per CDR3 protein. The sample contains 200,000 to 250,000 distinct CDR3 sequences, around 16% of which appear only once. The sequenced sample consisted of blood. The receptors derive from a man aged 40-50 years with Graves' hyperthyroidism.

At least ten counts were recorded for this clonotype. The V gene is TRBV19, the J gene TRBJ1-1; perhaps TRBD1 as D (6 bases). Trimming removed 8 bases at V and 3 bases at J, with 19 bases between. Per the germline V gene, CDR1 is LNHDA and CDR2 is SQIVND (reference sequence). This CDR3 contains 15 residues. The CDR3 protein is CASAKTGTLDTEAFF. Written as DNA, the CDR3 is TGTGCCAGTGCGAAAACCGGGACACTGGACACTGAAGCTTTCTTT.

This clonotype was observed a handful of times. The V gene is TRBV9, the J gene TRBJ2-3; 10 bases are shared with TRBD2. The V gene's germline CDR1 is SGDLS and CDR2 YYNGEE. The CDR3 is 16 residues long. The V gene end was trimmed by 2 bases and the J gene end by 3 bases; junction bases not matched to a gene: 6. The CDR3: CASSVISGGATDTQYF. The CDR3, as DNA: TGTGCCAGCAGCGTGATCAGCGGGGGGGCGACAGATACGCAGTATTTT. The complete variable domain, with remaining parts taken from reference TRBV9 and TRBJ2-3, reads DSGVTQTPKHLITATGQRVTLRCSPRSGDLSVYWYQQSLDQGLQFLIQYYNGEERAKGNILERFSAQQFPDLHSELNLSSLELGDSALYFCASSVISGGATDTQYFGPGTRLTVL.

The chain employs TRBV18 and TRBJ2-1; 9 bases fit TRBD2. The CDR3 runs 16 residues. V gave up 0 bases and J gave up 6 bases; unmatched junction bases: 6. CDR1 is KGHSH and CDR2 is LQKENI in the germline V gene. In nucleotides, the CDR3 is TGTGCCAGCTCACCACCGGGCGGGGGGGCTGGCAATGAGCAGTTCTTC. Protein sequence: CASSPPGGGAGNEQFF.

This clonotype was picked up many times. The chain uses TRBV18 and TRBJ2-7; D ambiguous. Trimming removed 4 bases at V and 0 bases at J, with 10 bases between. Per the germline V gene, CDR1 is KGHSH and CDR2 is LQKENI. There are 14 residues in the CDR3. CDR3 region: CASSLPDGSYEQYF. The CDR3 DNA is TGTGCCAGCTCACTCCCGGACGGCTCCTACGAGCAGTACTTC.

In its sample, this clonotype was seen many times. The rearrangement links TRBV3-1 to TRBJ1-2, with D unresolved. This CDR3 is built from 11 residues. The ends were cut back, 1 base at V and 8 bases at J, with 5 bases in the middle. Germline V CDR1 and CDR2: LGHDT, YNNKEL (reference sequence). CDR3 nucleotides: TGTGCCAGCAGCCAAGCTGGAGGCTACACCTTC. The encoded protein is CASSQAGGYTF.

This clonotype has a count of ten or more. A read error is possible here, since a much larger clone lies one base away. The chain recombines TRBV3-1 with TRBJ1-2, with D perhaps TRBD1 (5 bases). CDR1 and CDR2 (germline): LGHDT, YNNKEL (reference sequence). This CDR3 has 14 residues. V was cut by 0 bases and J by 7 bases, with 12 bases left in between. CDR3 bases: TGTGCCAGCAGCCAAGACCAGGGAATGGGTGGCTACACCTTC. It specifies CASSQDQGMGGYTF.

In its sample, this clonotype was seen a few times. The rearrangement links TRBV12-3 or TRBV12-4 to TRBJ2-1; 7 bases line up with TRBD1. V lost 5 bases and J lost 1; bases outside the gene matches: 8. CDR3 length equals 16 residues. CDR3 DNA sequence: TGTGCCAGCAGTCCCACCACAGGGGAATCCTACAATGAGCAGTTCTTC. Encoded protein: CASSPTTGESYNEQFF.

This clonotype was found a few times. V gene TRBV30 combines with J gene TRBJ2-3, with D possibly being TRBD1 or TRBD2 (5 bases each). From germline, CDR1 is GTSNPN and CDR2 SVGIG (reference sequence). This CDR3 has 13 amino acids. Trimming cost V 0 bases and J 6 bases, with 10 bases left between them. The CDR3 DNA is TGTGCCTGGAGTGTACACGGGGCGGATACGCAGTATTTT. Encoded protein: CAWSVHGADTQYF.